This T cell receptor (beta chain) was captured by sequencing in a study of shared clonotypes between healthy human individuals. Across the whole study: Per donor, three plates held CD4 naive cells, three held CD4 memory, two held CD8 naive and one held CD8 memory.

Method: immunoSEQ multiplex PCR; TCRdb's copy keeps in-frame clones and lacks some. The sample holds about 590,000 clones; over 95% are singletons and the top ten take roughly 0.1%. Naive CD8 cells were CD45RO-negative, positively selected for CCR7, excluding terminally differentiated effector memory CD45RA+ cells. The V gene's germline CDR1 is SGHNT and CDR2 YYREEE (reference sequence). The CDR3 totals 17 residues. V dropped 4 bases and J dropped 4 bases, with 23 bases sitting between them. Points on this clone: Its antigen is unknown.

Study outcomes and limitations: Relative to their counterparts shared across all four donors, non-shared clonotypes exhibited diminished generation probabilities.

The clonotype comes from a woman aged 30 to 39 in good health. The chain carries TRBV5-4 and TRBJ1-2, with TRBD1 as a possible D gene (5 bases). Sequenced sample: naive CD8+ T cells sorted from blood. The CDR3 loop reads CASSLGPAIGPGYGYTF. CDR3 sequence (DNA): TGTGCCAGCAGCCTGGGACCAGCGATAGGGCCTGGCTATGGCTACACCTTC. Variable domain in full (rest from reference TRBV5-4 and TRBJ1-2): ETGVTQSPTHLIKTRGQQVTLRCSSQSGHNTVSWYQQALGQGPQFIFQYYREEENGRGNFPPRFSGLQFPNYSSELNVNALELDDSALYLCASSLGPAIGPGYGYTFGSGTRLTVV.